Here is one TCR beta chain with its context. The observed sequence ends 3 residues before the CDR3 terminus, with the missing tail filled in from the germline J gene. TCRdb's table, derived via immunoSEQ multiplex PCR, lists solely in-frame clones and lacks some. Its clone listing holds 28,000 or so clones. The sample comes from a study of T cells in women clearing cervical HPV infection. From germline, CDR1 is LNHDA and CDR2 SQIVND (reference sequence). The CDR3 sequence is 15 residues long. Unmatched junction bases numbered 12, after V lost 10 bases and J lost 5 bases. The material sequenced was blood buffy coat. J is TRBJ1-5 and V is TRBV19; 9 nucleotides match TRBD1. This sequence was found in a woman aged 18 to 75 with a cervical HPV16 infection that either progressed to CIN3+ or cleared (not recorded which). The part of the CDR3 DNA that was read is TGTGCCACCAGCCGGGACAGGGAACGGGATCAGCCC. Protein product: CATSRDRERDQP. The whole CDR3 sequence reads CATSRDRERDQPQHF.